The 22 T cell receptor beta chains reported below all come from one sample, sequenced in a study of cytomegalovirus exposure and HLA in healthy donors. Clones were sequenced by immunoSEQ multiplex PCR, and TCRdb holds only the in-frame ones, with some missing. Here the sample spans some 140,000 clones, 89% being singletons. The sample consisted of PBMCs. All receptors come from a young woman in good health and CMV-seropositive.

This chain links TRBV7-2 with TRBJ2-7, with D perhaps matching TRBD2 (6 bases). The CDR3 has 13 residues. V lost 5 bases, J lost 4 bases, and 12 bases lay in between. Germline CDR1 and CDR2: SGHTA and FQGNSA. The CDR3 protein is CASSPVSGYEQYF. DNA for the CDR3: TGTGCCAGCAGCCCTGTTAGCGGATACGAGCAGTACTTC.

CDR3 loop: CASSPEASGDTQYF. CDR3 in DNA: TGTGCCAGCTCACCGGAGGCTAGCGGTGATACGCAGTATTTT. The gene calls are TRBV18 and TRBJ2-3; TRBD2 agrees at 7 bases. This CDR3 has 14 residues. Germline CDR1 reads KGHSH; CDR2 reads LQKENI. Trimming cost V 3 bases and J 6 bases; bases outside gene matches: 6.

CDR3 DNA sequence: TGCGCCAGCAGCCAAGGGGCGGGGACAGGGGGTTATGGCTACACCTTC. It specifies CASSQGAGTGGYGYTF. This sequence joins TRBV4-3 and TRBJ1-2; 11 positions agree with TRBD1. V shed 1 base and J 5 bases; nucleotides not matched to a gene: 6. This CDR3 contains 16 residues. In germline, CDR1 is LGHNA, CDR2 YSLEER.

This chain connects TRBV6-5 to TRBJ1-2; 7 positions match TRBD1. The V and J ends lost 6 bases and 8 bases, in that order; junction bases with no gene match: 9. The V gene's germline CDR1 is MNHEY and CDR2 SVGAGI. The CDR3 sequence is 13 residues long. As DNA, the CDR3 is TGTGCCAGCAGGTTCACAGGGGTTTTGGGCTACACCTTC. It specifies CASRFTGVLGYTF.

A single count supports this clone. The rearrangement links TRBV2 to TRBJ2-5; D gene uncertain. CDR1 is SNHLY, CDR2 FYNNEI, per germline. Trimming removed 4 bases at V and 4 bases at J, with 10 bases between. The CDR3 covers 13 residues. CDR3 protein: CASSARKGETQYF. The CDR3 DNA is TGTGCCAGCAGTGCGCGGAAAGGAGAGACCCAGTACTTC.

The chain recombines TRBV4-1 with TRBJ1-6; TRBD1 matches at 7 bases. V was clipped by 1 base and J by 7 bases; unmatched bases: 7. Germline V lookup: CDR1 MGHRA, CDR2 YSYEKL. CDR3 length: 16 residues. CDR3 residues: CASSQGQGLRNSPLHF. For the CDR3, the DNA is TGCGCCAGCAGCCAAGGACAGGGATTGAGGAATTCACCCCTCCACTTT.

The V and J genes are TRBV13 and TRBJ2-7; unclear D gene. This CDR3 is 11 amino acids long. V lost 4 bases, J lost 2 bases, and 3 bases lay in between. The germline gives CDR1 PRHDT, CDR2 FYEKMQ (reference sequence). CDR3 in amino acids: CASSSAYEQYF. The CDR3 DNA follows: TGTGCCAGCAGCTCCGCCTACGAGCAGTACTTC.

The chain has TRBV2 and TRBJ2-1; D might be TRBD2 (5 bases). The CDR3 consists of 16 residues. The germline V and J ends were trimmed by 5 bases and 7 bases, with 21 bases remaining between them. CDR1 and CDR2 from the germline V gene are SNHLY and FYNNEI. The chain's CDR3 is CASSHPGRARPNEQFF. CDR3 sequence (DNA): TGTGCCAGCAGTCATCCCGGGCGGGCAAGGCCAAATGAGCAGTTCTTC.

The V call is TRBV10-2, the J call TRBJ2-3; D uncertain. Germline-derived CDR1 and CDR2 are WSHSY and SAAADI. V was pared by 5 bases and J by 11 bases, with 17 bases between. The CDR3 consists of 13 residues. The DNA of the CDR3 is TGCGCCAGCAGTCCAGCTAGTCATGTAAAGCAGTATTTT. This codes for CASSPASHVKQYF.

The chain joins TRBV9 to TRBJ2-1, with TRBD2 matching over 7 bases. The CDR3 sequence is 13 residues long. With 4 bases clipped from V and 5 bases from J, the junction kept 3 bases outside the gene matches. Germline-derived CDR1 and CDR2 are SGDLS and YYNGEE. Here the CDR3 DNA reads TGTGCCAGCAGCTTCGGGGGGAACAATGAGCAGTTCTTC. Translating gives CASSFGGNNEQFF.

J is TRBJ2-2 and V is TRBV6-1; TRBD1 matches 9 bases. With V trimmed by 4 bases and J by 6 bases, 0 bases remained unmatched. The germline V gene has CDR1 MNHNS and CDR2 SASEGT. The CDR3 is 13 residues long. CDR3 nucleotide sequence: TGTGCCAGCAGTGGACAGGGGGCCGGGGAGCTGTTTTTT. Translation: CASSGQGAGELFF.

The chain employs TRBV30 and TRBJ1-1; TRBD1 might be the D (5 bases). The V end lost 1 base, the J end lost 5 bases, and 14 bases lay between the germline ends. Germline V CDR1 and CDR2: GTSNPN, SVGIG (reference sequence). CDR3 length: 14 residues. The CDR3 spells CAWSGFTGGTEAFF. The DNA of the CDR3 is TGTGCCTGGAGTGGCTTCACGGGGGGGACTGAAGCTTTCTTT.

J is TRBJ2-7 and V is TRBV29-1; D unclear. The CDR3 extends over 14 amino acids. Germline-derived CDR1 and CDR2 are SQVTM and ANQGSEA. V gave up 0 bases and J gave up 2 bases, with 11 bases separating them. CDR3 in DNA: TGCAGCGTTGAAGATGGTAGCCCTCCCTACGAGCAGTACTTC. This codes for CSVEDGSPPYEQYF.

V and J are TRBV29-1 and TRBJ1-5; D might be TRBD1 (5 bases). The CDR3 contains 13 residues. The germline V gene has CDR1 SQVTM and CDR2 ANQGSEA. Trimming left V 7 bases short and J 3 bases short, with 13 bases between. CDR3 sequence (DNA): TGCAGCGGGGGGGGTTGGAACAATCAGCCCCAGCATTTT. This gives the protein CSGGGWNNQPQHF. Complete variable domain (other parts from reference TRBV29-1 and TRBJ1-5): SAVISQKPSRDICQRGTSLTIQCQVDSQVTMMFWYRQQPGQSLTLIATANQGSEATYESGFVIDKFPISRPNLTFSTLTVSNMSPEDSSIYLCSGGGWNNQPQHFGDGTRLSIL.

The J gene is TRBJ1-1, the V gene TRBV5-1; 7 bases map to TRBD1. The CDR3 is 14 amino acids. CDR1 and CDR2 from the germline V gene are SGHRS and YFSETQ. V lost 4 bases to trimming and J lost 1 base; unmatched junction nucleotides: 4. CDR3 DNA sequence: TGCGCCAGCAGCAAGGACAGGCCGAACACTGAAGCTTTCTTT. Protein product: CASSKDRPNTEAFF.

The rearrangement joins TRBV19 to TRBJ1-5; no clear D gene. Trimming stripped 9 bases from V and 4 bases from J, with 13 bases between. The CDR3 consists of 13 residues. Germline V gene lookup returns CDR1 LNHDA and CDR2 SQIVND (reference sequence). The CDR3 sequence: CASADSLNQPQHF. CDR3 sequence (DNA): TGTGCCAGCGCCGACTCTTTGAATCAGCCCCAGCATTTT.

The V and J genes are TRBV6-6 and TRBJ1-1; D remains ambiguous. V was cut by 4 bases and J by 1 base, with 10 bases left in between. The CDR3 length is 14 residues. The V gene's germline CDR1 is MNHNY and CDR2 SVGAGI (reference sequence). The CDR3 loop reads CASSSSRGNTEAFF. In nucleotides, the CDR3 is TGTGCCAGCAGTTCCTCGCGGGGGAACACTGAAGCTTTCTTT.

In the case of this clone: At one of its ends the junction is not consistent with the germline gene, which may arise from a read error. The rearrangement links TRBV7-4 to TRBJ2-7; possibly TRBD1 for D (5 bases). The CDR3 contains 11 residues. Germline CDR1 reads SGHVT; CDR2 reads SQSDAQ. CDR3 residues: CASSSGDSPNF. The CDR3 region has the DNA TGTGCCAGCAGTTCCGGCGACAGCCCCAACTTC.

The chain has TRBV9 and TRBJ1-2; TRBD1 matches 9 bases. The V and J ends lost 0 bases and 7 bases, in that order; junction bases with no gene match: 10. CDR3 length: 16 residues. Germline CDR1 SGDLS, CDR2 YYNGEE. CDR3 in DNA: TGTGCCAGCAGCGTAGGCGGGACAGGGAGGACAAGTGGCTACACCTTC. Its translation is CASSVGGTGRTSGYTF.

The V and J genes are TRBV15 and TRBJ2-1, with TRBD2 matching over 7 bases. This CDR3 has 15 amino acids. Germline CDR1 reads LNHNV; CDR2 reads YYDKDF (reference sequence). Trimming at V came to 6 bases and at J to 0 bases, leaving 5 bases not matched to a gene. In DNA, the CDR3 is TGTGCCACCAGGCCCGGGACTACCTCCTACAATGAGCAGTTCTTC. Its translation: CATRPGTTSYNEQFF.

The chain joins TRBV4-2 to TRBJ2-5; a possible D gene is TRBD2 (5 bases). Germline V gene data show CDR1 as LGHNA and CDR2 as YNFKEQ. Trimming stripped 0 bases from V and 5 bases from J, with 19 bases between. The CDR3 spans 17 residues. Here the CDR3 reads CASSQDLSQTIRETQYF. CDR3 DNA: TGTGCCAGCAGCCAAGATCTTAGCCAGACTATACGGGAGACCCAGTACTTC.

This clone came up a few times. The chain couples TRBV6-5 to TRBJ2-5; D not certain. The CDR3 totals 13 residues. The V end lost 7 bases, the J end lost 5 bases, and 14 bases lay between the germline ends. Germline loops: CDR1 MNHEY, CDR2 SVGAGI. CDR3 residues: CASIPPGTETQYF. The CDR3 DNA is TGTGCCAGCATCCCACCCGGTACGGAGACCCAGTACTTC.